Shown below are 32 T cell receptor beta chains from a single sample sequenced in a study of cytomegalovirus exposure and HLA in healthy donors. The PCR had 60 Vbeta and 13 Jbeta primers. The data were produced by immunoSEQ multiplex PCR, yet TCRdb's version contains in-frame clones alone and is incomplete. Listed are approximately 30,000 clones; 3.4% falls within the top ten. The sample comprised PBMCs. The receptors here all came from a woman aged 40 to 50 in good health and CMV-seropositive.

The chain has TRBV9 and TRBJ1-5, with unresolved D. CDR3 length equals 13 residues. Germline V CDR1 and CDR2: SGDLS, YYNGEE. Between the trimmed V and J ends, which lost 0 bases and 7 bases, there was a span of 8 bases. The chain's CDR3 is CASSVADNQPQHF. CDR3 DNA sequence: TGTGCCAGCAGCGTAGCTGACAACCAGCCCCAGCATTTT.

The chain uses TRBV4-1 and TRBJ2-7; the D gene is possibly TRBD1 (5 bases). There are 16 residues in the CDR3. Germline V gene lookup returns CDR1 MGHRA and CDR2 YSYEKL. Trimming shortened V by 3 bases and J by 7 bases, and 22 bases separated the two germline ends. The CDR3: CASSQQDLLQVGEQYF. The CDR3 DNA sequence: TGCGCCAGCAGCCAGCAAGATCTACTACAGGTTGGGGAGCAGTACTTC.

J is TRBJ2-7 and V is TRBV5-6; D gene uncertain. Germline assignment: CDR1 SGHDT and CDR2 YYEEEE. The CDR3 has 13 residues. Trimming shortened V by 0 bases and J by 3 bases, and 7 bases separated the two germline ends. The chain's CDR3 is CASSLGLDYEQYF. CDR3 coding DNA: TGTGCCAGCAGCTTGGGGCTTGACTACGAGCAGTACTTC.

The chain recombines TRBV11-3 with TRBJ1-1; weak D call: TRBD1 (6 bases). Trimming took 5 bases from V and 1 from J, leaving 11 bases between them. The germline CDR1 and CDR2 sequences are SGHNT and YENEEA. This CDR3 is 14 amino acids long. CDR3: CASSPPGENTEAFF. CDR3 coding DNA: TGTGCCAGCAGCCCCCCAGGGGAGAACACTGAAGCTTTCTTT. Full variable domain (missing parts from reference TRBV11-3 and TRBJ1-1): EAGVVQSPRYKIIEKKQPVAFWCNPISGHNTLYWYLQNLGQGPELLIRYENEEAVDDSQLPKDRFSAERLKGVDSTLKIQPAELGDSAVYLCASSPPGENTEAFFGQGTRLTVV.

This chain uses TRBV28 with TRBJ1-5; 9 bases agree with TRBD1. The CDR3 totals 15 residues. Germline CDR1 reads MDHEN; CDR2 reads SYDVKM. V lost 5 bases to trimming and J lost 5 bases; unmatched junction nucleotides: 7. In nucleotides, the CDR3 is TGTGCCAGCAGTGGCAAGACAGGGGGTGATCAGCCCCAGCATTTT. This encodes CASSGKTGGDQPQHF.

The V gene is TRBV6-6, the J gene TRBJ1-1; D not resolved. CDR1 is MNHNY, CDR2 SVGAGI, per germline (reference sequence). The V end lost 8 bases, the J end lost 7 bases, and 11 bases lay between the germline ends. This CDR3 is built from 11 residues. The CDR3 bases are TGTGCCAGCTCCTATCGAAGTGAAGCTTTCTTT. Protein product: CASSYRSEAFF.

V gene TRBV6-6 combines with J gene TRBJ2-7; D gene ambiguous. Germline CDR1 and CDR2: MNHNY and SVGAGI (reference sequence). The CDR3 loop spans 14 amino acids. Trimming took 2 bases from V and 0 from J, leaving 8 bases between them. Here the CDR3 reads CASSYSEPSYEQYF. CDR3 DNA: TGTGCCAGCAGTTACAGCGAGCCCTCCTACGAGCAGTACTTC.

The genes are TRBV4-2 and TRBJ2-2, with D tentatively TRBD2 (6 bases). With 4 bases removed from V and 3 bases from J, the gap between germline ends came to 30 bases. The CDR3 covers 21 residues. Germline V gives CDR1 LGHNA, CDR2 YNFKEQ. The chain's CDR3 is CASSPGYLSGPPRRDTGELFF. The CDR3 bases are TGTGCCAGCAGCCCTGGATATCTGTCGGGTCCCCCCAGGAGGGACACCGGGGAGCTGTTTTTT.

The V and J genes are TRBV19 and TRBJ2-1; TRBD2 matches 8 bases. This CDR3 spans 15 amino acids. Germline CDR1 LNHDA, CDR2 SQIVND (reference sequence). The junction had 6 bases not matched to a gene; V was cut back by 8 bases and J by 0 bases. This CDR3 is CASEASGHSYNEQFF. The CDR3 DNA reads TGTGCCAGTGAAGCTAGCGGGCACTCCTACAATGAGCAGTTCTTC. The variable domain in full, completed from reference TRBV19 and TRBJ2-1, reads DGGITQSPKYLFRKEGQNVTLSCEQNLNHDAMYWYRQDPGQGLRLIYYSQIVNDFQKGDIAEGYSVSREKKESFPLTVTSAQKNPTAFYLCASEASGHSYNEQFFGPGTRLTVL.

The V call is TRBV29-1, the J call TRBJ1-1; D is unclear. Per the germline V gene, CDR1 is SQVTM and CDR2 is ANQGSEA. V was cut by 4 bases and J by 0 bases, with 9 bases left in between. The CDR3 is made up of 13 amino acids. CDR3 bases: TGCAGCGTTGTGAAGAACATGAACACTGAAGCTTTCTTT. This codes for CSVVKNMNTEAFF.

CDR3 nucleotides: TGCGCCAGCAGCCAAGTGGGGACTTTTAATGAAAAACTGTTTTTT. Protein: CASSQVGTFNEKLFF. The V and J genes are TRBV4-1 and TRBJ1-4; tentative D call: TRBD1 (5 bases). V was clipped by 1 base and J by 4 bases, with 10 bases between them. The CDR3 totals 15 residues. Germline loops: CDR1 MGHRA, CDR2 YSYEKL.

V is TRBV5-4 and J is TRBJ2-1; the match to TRBD2 covers 13 bases. This CDR3 region has 19 residues. Germline CDR1 SGHNT, CDR2 YYREEE (reference sequence). Trimming took 2 bases from V and 4 from J; bases not matched to a gene: 12. In DNA, the CDR3 is TGTGCCAGCAGCTTTACTCGGACTAGCGGGAGTAGGGTTTACAATGAGCAGTTCTTC. Translating gives CASSFTRTSGSRVYNEQFF.

The V and J genes are TRBV19 and TRBJ2-7, with D perhaps TRBD1 (5 bases). The CDR3 covers 14 residues. V lost 4 bases, J lost 2 bases, and 12 bases lay in between. The germline CDR1 and CDR2 sequences are LNHDA and SQIVND (reference sequence). Here the CDR3 reads CASSRRQTTYEQYF. In nucleotides, the CDR3 is TGTGCCAGTAGTAGACGACAGACCACCTACGAGCAGTACTTC.

J is TRBJ2-2 and V is TRBV29-1, with 7 bases that match TRBD2. Per germline, CDR1 SQVTM and CDR2 ANQGSEA. V lost 0 bases to trimming and J lost 5 bases; unmatched junction nucleotides: 12. There are 17 residues in the CDR3. The chain's CDR3 is CSVEDPGGRDPTGELFF. Here the CDR3 DNA reads TGCAGCGTTGAAGATCCCGGGGGGAGGGACCCAACCGGGGAGCTGTTTTTT.

The gene calls are TRBV5-6 and TRBJ2-5; weak D call: TRBD2 (6 bases). Germline-derived CDR1 and CDR2 are SGHDT and YYEEEE. Trimming removed 0 bases at V and 3 bases at J, with 6 bases between. The CDR3 runs to 13 residues. CDR3 bases: TGTGCCAGCAGCTTGGGGGGGGAAGAGACCCAGTACTTC. Translating it yields CASSLGGEETQYF.

This chain links TRBV4-1 with TRBJ1-1; the match to TRBD1 covers 8 bases. This CDR3 is built from 15 residues. The V gene end was trimmed by 3 bases and the J gene end by 4 bases; junction bases not matched to a gene: 7. The germline V gene has CDR1 MGHRA and CDR2 YSYEKL. CDR3 amino acids: CASSHKDRAGTEAFF. As DNA, the CDR3 is TGCGCCAGCAGCCATAAGGACAGGGCGGGCACTGAAGCTTTCTTT.

This clone is medium-sized (0.01 to 0.1%) by frequency. The chain links TRBV10-1 to TRBJ2-1; tentatively, D is TRBD2 (5 bases). The CDR3 loop spans 16 amino acids. In germline, CDR1 is WNHNN, CDR2 SYGVQD (reference sequence). Trimming stripped 4 bases from V and 2 bases from J, with 15 bases between. The CDR3 bases are TGCGCCAGCAGTGGGCCAGAGCGGAACGCCTACAATGAGCAGTTCTTC. Its protein product is CASSGPERNAYNEQFF.

The chain employs TRBV4-3 and TRBJ2-7; D perhaps matches TRBD2 (6 bases). Per germline, CDR1 LGHNA and CDR2 YSLEER. Trimming pared 1 base from V and 4 bases from J, leaving 17 bases between. The CDR3 length is 16 residues. CDR3 sequence reads: CASSQGPASGGYEQYF. CDR3 coding DNA: TGCGCCAGCAGCCAAGGTCCAGCCAGCGGAGGGTACGAGCAGTACTTC.

The chain links TRBV5-1 to TRBJ1-4, with D perhaps TRBD1 (6 bases). Germline values: CDR1 SGHRS, CDR2 YFSETQ. V gave up 4 bases and J gave up 0 bases, with 10 bases separating them. This CDR3 spans 15 amino acids. CDR3 DNA sequence: TGCGCCAGCAGCGAGACAGGACCAACTAATGAAAAACTGTTTTTT. This codes for CASSETGPTNEKLFF.

The chain joins TRBV4-3 to TRBJ2-2, with D possibly being TRBD2 (6 bases). Germline V gene sequence: CDR1 LGHNA, CDR2 YSLEER. CDR3 length: 17 residues. V gave up 0 bases and J gave up 4 bases, with 15 bases separating them. The CDR3: CASSQDLAGLSTGELFF. Here the CDR3 DNA reads TGCGCCAGCAGCCAAGATCTTGCGGGACTTAGCACCGGGGAGCTGTTTTTT.

This CDR3 is CASSRQGAGPYEQYF. CDR3 in DNA: TGTGCCAGCAGCCGACAGGGGGCCGGCCCCTACGAGCAGTACTTC. V gene TRBV5-4 combines with J gene TRBJ2-7; TRBD1 matches at 10 bases. CDR1 is SGHNT and CDR2 is YYREEE in the germline V gene (reference sequence). With V trimmed by 4 bases and J by 2 bases, 6 bases remained unmatched. The CDR3 is made up of 15 amino acids.

The V call is TRBV7-2, the J call TRBJ2-5; TRBD2 matches at 7 bases. The CDR3 is made up of 14 amino acids. V lost 4 bases and J lost 2; bases outside the gene matches: 4. Germline V gives CDR1 SGHTA, CDR2 FQGNSA. CDR3 protein: CASSSTSLQETQYF. The CDR3 region has the DNA TGTGCCAGCAGCTCGACTAGCTTACAAGAGACCCAGTACTTC.

The chain combines TRBV18 with TRBJ2-5, with D possibly TRBD1 on 5 matching bases. Trimming took off 3 bases at V and 5 bases at J, with 16 bases between the two ends. Per the germline V gene, CDR1 is KGHSH and CDR2 is LQKENI. The CDR3 loop spans 15 amino acids. The CDR3 sequence is CASSPYQGRKETQYF. The DNA for the CDR3 is TGTGCCAGCTCACCCTACCAGGGTAGGAAGGAGACCCAGTACTTC.

The V and J genes are TRBV7-8 and TRBJ2-7; 10 bases fit TRBD2. The CDR3 is 16 amino acids. Germline loops: CDR1 SGHVS, CDR2 FQNEAQ. Unmatched junction bases numbered 9, after V lost 2 bases and J lost 5 bases. The CDR3 loop is CASSLSPGLAPNEQYF. The CDR3 bases are TGTGCCAGCAGCTTAAGTCCGGGACTAGCGCCCAACGAGCAGTACTTC. The entire variable domain, with the rest obtained from reference TRBV7-8 and TRBJ2-7, is as follows: GAGVSQSPRYKVAKRGQDVALRCDPISGHVSLFWYQQALGQGPEFLTYFQNEAQLDKSGLPSDRFFAERPEGSVSTLKIQRTQQEDSAVYLCASSLSPGLAPNEQYFGPGTRLTVT.

V and J are TRBV19 and TRBJ1-2; 7 positions match TRBD1. Germline V gene sequence: CDR1 LNHDA, CDR2 SQIVND (reference sequence). Trimming at V came to 11 bases and at J to 5 bases, leaving 11 bases not matched to a gene. The CDR3 covers 13 residues. The CDR3 is CASVGTDRYGYTF. CDR3 nucleotides: TGTGCCTCCGTCGGGACAGACCGTTATGGCTACACCTTC.

The chain recombines TRBV2 with TRBJ2-5, with TRBD2 identical over 8 bases. Germline V gene lookup returns CDR1 SNHLY and CDR2 FYNNEI. This CDR3 has 15 residues. Germline trimming cut 3 bases from V and 4 bases from J; bases unmatched to any gene: 7. CDR3 sequence: CASSDPGGVVETQYF. The CDR3 region has the DNA TGTGCCAGCAGTGATCCGGGAGGGGTGGTAGAGACCCAGTACTTC.

The chain links TRBV5-1 to TRBJ1-4; TRBD1 matches at 7 bases. The trim removed 0 bases at V and 0 bases at J, leaving 2 bases unmatched. CDR1 and CDR2 (germline): SGHRS, YFSETQ. The CDR3 totals 16 residues. CDR3: CASSLGGTATNEKLFF. The CDR3 coding sequence is TGCGCCAGCAGCTTGGGAGGGACAGCAACTAATGAAAAACTGTTTTTT.

The V call is TRBV4-1, the J call TRBJ2-5; weak D call: TRBD1 (5 bases). Germline CDR1 and CDR2: MGHRA and YSYEKL. The CDR3 has 15 amino acids. V lost 0 bases and J 2 bases, leaving 10 bases between the germline ends. The CDR3 coding sequence is TGCGCCAGCAGCCAAGAGGGGCGAGATCAAGAGACCCAGTACTTC. Translated, it gives CASSQEGRDQETQYF.

The chain employs TRBV5-1 and TRBJ2-1; no definite D call. The V end was cut by 0 bases, the J end by 5 bases, with 9 bases between. CDR1 is SGHRS and CDR2 is YFSETQ in the germline V gene. The length of the CDR3 is 14 residues. CDR3 protein: CASSLATENNEQFF. The CDR3 DNA reads as TGCGCCAGCAGCTTGGCCACAGAGAACAATGAGCAGTTCTTC.

The gene calls are TRBV19 and TRBJ2-7; 9 nucleotides line up with TRBD1. The CDR3 has 15 residues. Germline V CDR1 and CDR2: LNHDA, SQIVND (reference sequence). The junction had 4 bases not matched to a gene; V was cut back by 3 bases and J by 1 base. This CDR3 reads CASSIGTGWSYEQYF. In DNA, the CDR3 is TGTGCCAGTAGTATTGGGACAGGGTGGTCCTACGAGCAGTACTTC.

The J gene is TRBJ2-5, the V gene TRBV27; D is possibly TRBD2 (7 bases). CDR3 size: 14 residues. Trimming left V 6 bases short and J 3 bases short, with 14 bases between. Germline V gene data show CDR1 as MNHEY and CDR2 as SMNVEV (reference sequence). CDR3 protein: CASRARGGKETQYF. As DNA, the CDR3 is TGTGCCAGCAGGGCGCGCGGGGGCAAAGAGACCCAGTACTTC.

The CDR3 DNA reads TGTGCCAGCAGATCACCCGGGATCCACAATGAGCAGTTCTTC. It specifies CASRSPGIHNEQFF. V is TRBV7-8 and J is TRBJ2-1; D is perhaps TRBD2 (5 bases). Trimming removed 6 bases from V and 5 bases from J, with 14 bases in between. The CDR3 is 14 residues long. Germline CDR1 is SGHVS and CDR2 is FQNEAQ.